These 13 T cell receptor beta chains came from one sample sequenced in a study of CXCR3-negative and CXCR3-positive naive CD8 T cells. Whole-study findings and limits: CXCR3-positive naive cells carried more hydrophobic TRB CDR3s than CXCR3-negative naive cells did.

It was by 5' RACE with UMI labels that the TRB cDNA libraries were prepared. TCRdb reprocessed the 5' RACE reads, keeping one entry per CDR3 protein, no DNA. The sample holds about 110,000 distinct CDR3 sequences. The antigens of these receptors remain unknown. The sample comprised naive CXCR3+ CD8+ T cells from blood. Subset denoted: CD45RO-CCR7+CD27+CD95- naive CD8+ T cells expressing CXCR3 (TNR3+). The receptors originated from a human donor in good health. Some clones in this sample may be carry-over from other donors' samples.

The genes are TRBV7-2 and TRBJ2-7; the TRBD1 assignment by TCRdb is unverifiable without DNA. This CDR3 comprises 17 residues. CDR1 is SGHTA and CDR2 is FQGNSA in the germline V gene. CDR3 sequence: CASRPSPGTGGEYEQYF.

The gene calls are TRBV12-5 and TRBJ2-7; TCRdb returns TRBD2, unconfirmable since there is no DNA. In germline, CDR1 is LGHNT, CDR2 FRNRAP. The length of the CDR3 is 16 residues. The CDR3 sequence: CASGLVRAGFSYEQYF.

V usage is TRBV6-5 and J usage is TRBJ2-1. The CDR3 spans 11 residues. In germline, CDR1 is MNHEY, CDR2 SVGAGI. The CDR3 region is CASSYSSEQFF.

The rearrangement joins TRBV27 to TRBJ1-1. Germline CDR1 reads MNHEY; CDR2 reads SMNVEV (reference sequence). This CDR3 contains 12 residues. The CDR3 region is CASSTMGTEAFF.

The rearrangement joins TRBV5-6 to TRBJ2-3; checking the TCRdb D call of TRBD2 is not possible without DNA. CDR1 and CDR2 (germline): SGHDT, YYEEEE. This CDR3 has 14 residues. The CDR3 region is CASSLGTRGDTQYF.

The V and J genes are TRBV27 and TRBJ2-5; as DNA is missing, the TRBD2 call by TCRdb cannot be tested. Per germline, CDR1 MNHEY and CDR2 SMNVEV (reference sequence). This CDR3 is 15 amino acids long. CDR3 loop: CASSILAGGGETQYF.

This chain links TRBV19 with TRBJ2-7; TCRdb selects TRBD1, and the lack of DNA leaves this call unchecked. The CDR3 sequence is 14 residues long. CDR1 and CDR2 from the germline V gene are LNHDA and SQIVND (reference sequence). The CDR3 region is CASGTGARSYEQYF.

The chain has TRBV28 and TRBJ1-3; TCRdb's D call, TRBD1, is unchecked because there is no DNA. Per the germline V gene, CDR1 is MDHEN and CDR2 is SYDVKM. This CDR3 is built from 15 residues. CDR3 amino acids: CASTPGGSSGNTIYF.

The chain employs TRBV7-9 and TRBJ2-3; TCRdb designates TRBD1, a call that cannot be tested without DNA. CDR3 size: 13 residues. CDR1 and CDR2 from the germline V gene are SEHNR and FQNEAQ (reference sequence). The CDR3 is CASSGGGADTQYF.

This sequence joins TRBV6-5 and TRBJ2-7; the TCRdb D gene call, TRBD1, has no DNA to confirm it. Per the germline V gene, CDR1 is MNHEY and CDR2 is SVGAGI. The CDR3 sequence is 15 residues long. The CDR3: CASSLTGTVAYEQYF.

The rearrangement joins TRBV29-1 to TRBJ2-1; TCRdb returns TRBD1, unconfirmable since there is no DNA. This CDR3 region has 14 residues. Germline loops: CDR1 SQVTM, CDR2 ANQGSEA. The chain's CDR3 is CSVTGTESKNEQFF.

This chain uses TRBV19 with TRBJ2-7. The CDR3 contains 15 residues. Germline CDR1 LNHDA, CDR2 SQIVND (reference sequence). CDR3 in amino acids: CASSIGQGATYEQYF.

This chain connects TRBV6-6 to TRBJ2-7; TCRdb's D call of TRBD2 is untestable without DNA. The germline gives CDR1 MNHNY, CDR2 SVGAGI (reference sequence). The CDR3 runs 17 residues. This CDR3 reads CASSYPGLAGDIHEQYF.